Listed below are T cell receptor beta chains from one sample, sequenced in a study of radiation and T cells in renal cell carcinoma. Sequencing used immunoSEQ multiplex PCR; TCRdb keeps in-frame clones, though not all of them. The table includes almost 50,000 clones, about 80% detected once. The sample consisted of blood, taken from a patient whose treatment included radiotherapy and nephrectomy. Every receptor here comes from a woman in her 70s with renal cell carcinoma. The CDR3 runs from the conserved cysteine through the conserved F or W. The D gene is left open where the match is weak. For some rows the clone size is stated as once, few or many, or as a class when expanded; others skip it.

d_gene	v_gene	abundance	j_gene	CDR3aa	CDR3nt
TRBD1	TRBV7-9	.	TRBJ1-4	CASNGQGTTNEKLFF	TGTGCCAGCAACGGACAGGGCACAACTAATGAAAAACTGTTTTTT
.	TRBV2	.	TRBJ2-2	CARRQSNTGELFF	TGTGCCAGAAGACAGTCGAACACCGGGGAGCTGTTTTTT
.	TRBV5-4	few	TRBJ1-1	CASSLGMVTEAFF	TGTGCCAGCAGCTTGGGAATGGTGACTGAAGCTTTCTTT
TRBD1	TRBV7-9	.	TRBJ1-5	CASSSTGQGKGQPQHF	TGTGCCAGCAGCTCAACGGGACAGGGGAAGGGCCAGCCCCAGCATTTT
.	TRBV2	.	TRBJ2-3	CASSESSSSDTQYF	TGTGCCAGCAGTGAGTCCAGTTCCTCGGATACGCAGTATTTT
.	TRBV7-3	few	TRBJ1-1	CASSLAGKNTEAFF	TGTGCCAGCAGCTTAGCAGGGAAGAACACTGAAGCTTTCTTT
.	TRBV9	.	TRBJ2-2	CASSVRSNTGELFF	TGTGCCAGCAGCGTAAGATCGAACACCGGGGAGCTGTTTTTT
.	TRBV5-1	.	TRBJ1-4	CASSWGGNEKLFF	TGCGCCAGCAGCTGGGGCGGAAATGAAAAACTGTTTTTT
.	TRBV6-6	.	TRBJ2-3	CASSYPPGANTQYF	TGTGCCAGCAGTTATCCCCCAGGGGCAAATACGCAGTATTTT
.	TRBV5-1	.	TRBJ1-3	CASSVDLSGNTIYF	TGCGCCAGCAGCGTGGACCTCTCTGGAAACACCATATATTTT
TRBD2	TRBV18	few	TRBJ2-1	CASSPLRGGRNEQFF	TGTGCCAGCTCACCACTGCGGGGGGGCCGGAATGAGCAGTTCTTC
.	TRBV9	.	TRBJ1-5	CASSEGGFGNQPQHF	TGTGCCAGCAGCGAAGGAGGGTTCGGCAATCAGCCCCAGCATTTT
.	TRBV2	.	TRBJ1-1	CASSGNILQGTEAFF	TGTGCCAGCAGTGGCAACATCCTCCAGGGCACTGAAGCTTTCTTT
TRBD1	TRBV6-1	.	TRBJ2-7	CASRPGQDGEQYF	TGTGCCAGCAGACCGGGACAGGACGGCGAGCAGTACTTC
.	TRBV7-2	.	TRBJ1-1	CASSLSTEAFF	TGTGCCAGCAGCTTAAGCACTGAAGCTTTCTTT
.	TRBV28	.	TRBJ1-2	CASSLGGSYGYTF	TGTGCCAGCAGTTTAGGCGGTTCCTATGGCTACACCTTC